The 22 T cell receptor beta chains given below trace back to one sample, sequenced in a study of CD8+ T cells in alopecia areata. Following extraction, RNA underwent reverse transcription to cDNA, which served as the sequencing template. Repertoires were generated with immunoSEQ multiplex PCR, while TCRdb's copy carries only in-frame clones and drops some. The top ten clones hold roughly 15% of a sample with approximately 100,000 clones, almost 60% of them seen once. Treatment of the sample: oral pan-JAK inhibitor, 5-10 mg twice daily. Source: CD8+ T cells sorted from blood, taken at approximately week 56, from a patient treated with tofacitinib. Receptor source: a human donor with alopecia areata.

The chain couples TRBV5-6 to TRBJ2-7, with 8 nucleotides matching TRBD2. J lost 2 bases, V lost 4 bases, and 11 bases had no gene match. The CDR3 length is 16 residues. Germline V gene sequence: CDR1 SGHDT, CDR2 YYEEEE. The CDR3 DNA reads TGTGCCAGCAGCCCGGGACTAGGAGAGATTGCCTACGAGCAGTACTTC. This translates into CASSPGLGEIAYEQYF.

Only one count was recorded for this clone. This chain uses TRBV30 with TRBJ1-5; D unresolved. This CDR3 spans 13 amino acids. V dropped 1 base and J dropped 0 bases, with 4 bases sitting between them. CDR1 and CDR2 from the germline V gene are GTSNPN and SVGIG (reference sequence). CDR3 nucleotides: TGTGCCTGGAGTGAATATAGCAATCAGCCCCAGCATTTT. Protein product: CAWSEYSNQPQHF.

J is TRBJ1-3 and V is TRBV7-8; no firm D call. The length of the CDR3 is 14 residues. V was shortened by 4 bases and J by 0 bases, with 7 bases between the two germline ends. The germline V gene encodes CDR1 SGHVS and CDR2 FQNEAQ. The chain's CDR3 is CASSYYRSGNTIYF. The CDR3 region has the DNA TGTGCCAGCAGCTACTACCGCTCTGGAAACACCATATATTTT.

V usage is TRBV30 and J usage is TRBJ1-2, with 9 bases aligning to TRBD1. The trim removed 1 base at V and 7 bases at J, leaving 1 base unmatched. This CDR3 has 12 amino acids. Germline values: CDR1 GTSNPN, CDR2 SVGIG (reference sequence). The CDR3 DNA reads as TGTGCCTGGAGTGGGGACAGGGCTGGCTACACCTTC. Translation gives CAWSGDRAGYTF.

CDR3 sequence reads: CASYDTGELFF. CDR3 DNA: TGCGCCAGCTATGACACCGGGGAGCTGTTTTTT. This chain connects TRBV5-1 to TRBJ2-2, with D hard to call. CDR1 and CDR2 (germline): SGHRS, YFSETQ. Trimming shortened V by 7 bases and J by 3 bases, and 4 bases separated the two germline ends. The CDR3 loop spans 11 amino acids.

The gene calls are TRBV4-1 and TRBJ2-7, with D perhaps matching TRBD2 (6 bases). Trimming took 1 base from V and 3 from J, leaving 13 bases between them. Germline V gene lookup returns CDR1 MGHRA and CDR2 YSYEKL. The CDR3 is made up of 15 amino acids. CDR3 amino acids: CASSQGVGTRYEQYF. Written as DNA, the CDR3 is TGCGCCAGCAGCCAAGGAGTTGGGACTCGCTACGAGCAGTACTTC.

Regarding this clone: The identical CDR3 is also encoded by other nucleotide sequences in the sample. This chain uses TRBV5-1 with TRBJ2-7; TRBD2 matches at 9 bases. This CDR3 contains 14 residues. In germline, CDR1 is SGHRS, CDR2 YFSETQ. V lost 0 bases, J lost 4 bases, and 2 bases stayed unmatched. This chain's CDR3 is CASSLGSGGYEQYF. The CDR3 bases are TGCGCCAGCAGCTTGGGAAGCGGGGGGTACGAGCAGTACTTC.

This clone was counted only a few times. The CDR3 bases are TGTGCCAGCAGTGGACTCACAAGAGGACTAGCGGTGCAGTTCTTC. It yields the protein CASSGLTRGLAVQFF. The chain employs TRBV25-1 and TRBJ2-1; 10 nucleotides line up with TRBD2. With V trimmed by 4 bases and J by 12 bases, 12 bases remained unmatched. The CDR3 length is 15 residues. Germline loops: CDR1 MGHDK, CDR2 SYGVNS.

CDR3 region: CASRPGHITYEQYF. CDR3 in DNA: TGTGCCAGCAGACCGGGACACATTACCTACGAGCAGTACTTC. This chain links TRBV27 with TRBJ2-7; possible D gene TRBD1, 6 bases. Germline V gene data show CDR1 as MNHEY and CDR2 as SMNVEV (reference sequence). V dropped 6 bases and J dropped 2 bases, with 14 bases sitting between them. CDR3 length equals 14 residues.

V gene TRBV4-2 combines with J gene TRBJ2-5; D is perhaps TRBD1 (6 bases). The J call may be incorrect, as the DNA end agrees better with TRBJ2-7. Looked up from germline, CDR1 is LGHNA and CDR2 is YNFKEQ. CDR3 length: 15 residues. In DNA, the CDR3 is TGTGCCAGCAGCCAAGATCGAACAGGGCGGTACGAGCAGTACTTC. Its protein product is CASSQDRTGRYEQYF.

This clone was counted a few times. The chain links TRBV5-1 to TRBJ2-1; D call uncertain. Looked up from germline, CDR1 is SGHRS and CDR2 is YFSETQ. CDR3 length: 15 amino acids. Trimming stripped 4 bases from V and 0 bases from J, with 11 bases between. The DNA of the CDR3 is TGCGCCAGCAGCGCAGAACGTAGCTCCTACAATGAGCAGTTCTTC. This sequence encodes CASSAERSSYNEQFF.

This clone was seen only once. This chain joins TRBV29-1 and TRBJ1-2, with D unclear. Germline values: CDR1 SQVTM, CDR2 ANQGSEA. Trimming shortened V by 1 base and J by 6 bases, and 6 bases separated the two germline ends. The CDR3 runs to 11 residues. The CDR3, as DNA: TGCAGCGTTGAAGGAAGAGATGGCTACACCTTC. It encodes CSVEGRDGYTF.

The chain is built from TRBV19 and TRBJ2-7; 11 positions match TRBD1. Germline loops: CDR1 LNHDA, CDR2 SQIVND (reference sequence). The CDR3 sequence is 14 residues long. Trimming at V came to 3 bases and at J to 3 bases, leaving 1 base not matched to a gene. CDR3 residues: CASSMGTGGYEQYF. The CDR3 region has the DNA TGTGCCAGTAGTATGGGGACAGGGGGCTACGAGCAGTACTTC.

The V and J genes are TRBV12-5 and TRBJ2-5; the D is unclear. The ends were cut back, 3 bases at V and 3 bases at J, with 11 bases in the middle. This CDR3 has 14 residues. The germline CDR1 and CDR2 sequences are LGHNT and FRNRAP. CDR3 loop: CASGLWSVEETQYF. The DNA of the CDR3 is TGTGCTAGTGGTTTATGGTCGGTGGAAGAGACCCAGTACTTC.

This clone has just a few counts. The rearrangement joins TRBV2 to TRBJ2-4; TRBD2 matches at 10 bases. Losses at the gene ends were 2 bases for V and 2 bases for J; bases not matched to a gene: 3. The CDR3 runs to 16 residues. Germline V gene data show CDR1 as SNHLY and CDR2 as FYNNEI. CDR3 DNA: TGTGCCAGCAGTGAAAGAGCGGGGGGGCCCAAAAACATTCAGTACTTC. Residues: CASSERAGGPKNIQYF.

This chain joins TRBV13 and TRBJ2-1; possible D gene TRBD1, 7 bases. The V and J ends lost 5 bases and 3 bases respectively, with 14 bases between them. The CDR3 is made up of 15 amino acids. Germline loops: CDR1 PRHDT, CDR2 FYEKMQ (reference sequence). The CDR3: CASSPQGRIYNEQFF. DNA for the CDR3: TGTGCCAGCAGCCCACAGGGGAGGATCTACAATGAGCAGTTCTTC.

The gene calls are TRBV4-2 and TRBJ2-5, with 10 bases matching TRBD2. The CDR3 covers 19 residues. Germline CDR1 and CDR2: LGHNA and YNFKEQ. V shed 1 base and J 5 bases; nucleotides not matched to a gene: 16. The CDR3 coding sequence is TGTGCCAGCAGCCAAGTGGATTTATCGAGCGGGGGGGCCTTTGAGACCCAGTACTTC. Its protein product is CASSQVDLSSGGAFETQYF.

V gene TRBV5-6 combines with J gene TRBJ1-2, with D perhaps TRBD1 (5 bases). Deletions cut 0 bases from V and 0 bases from J, with 9 bases between. The CDR3 has 15 residues. The V gene's germline CDR1 is SGHDT and CDR2 YYEEEE. DNA of the CDR3: TGTGCCAGCAGCTTGGAGGGGAGCACTAACTATGGCTACACCTTC. Protein product: CASSLEGSTNYGYTF.

The rearrangement joins TRBV7-9 to TRBJ1-5; a possible D gene is TRBD1 (6 bases). Between the trimmed V and J ends, which lost 5 bases and 3 bases, there was a span of 14 bases. CDR3 length equals 15 residues. The V gene's germline CDR1 is SEHNR and CDR2 FQNEAQ (reference sequence). The CDR3 protein is CASSNTGSPNQPQHF. For the CDR3, the DNA is TGTGCCAGCAGCAATACAGGGTCCCCCAATCAGCCCCAGCATTTT.

The V call is TRBV4-1, the J call TRBJ2-7, with TRBD1 identical over 7 bases. Germline V gene sequence: CDR1 MGHRA, CDR2 YSYEKL. This CDR3 is 13 amino acids long. V gave up 5 bases and J gave up 3 bases; unmatched junction bases: 4. The DNA for the CDR3 is TGCGCCAGCAGCAACAGGGACAGCTACGAGCAGTACTTC. Translating it yields CASSNRDSYEQYF.

The CDR3 coding sequence is TGCGCCAGCAGCTCTCCCGGGGGTGACTATGGCTACACCTTC. This gives the protein CASSSPGGDYGYTF. The chain employs TRBV5-1 and TRBJ1-2, with a weak D call TRBD1 (5 bases). CDR3 length equals 14 residues. Germline values: CDR1 SGHRS, CDR2 YFSETQ. V gave up 3 bases and J gave up 3 bases, with 12 bases separating them.

The chain employs TRBV18 and TRBJ2-1; TRBD2 matches at 11 bases. The CDR3 contains 15 residues. CDR1 KGHSH and CDR2 LQKENI come from the germline V gene. V was pared by 3 bases and J by 8 bases, with 6 bases of the junction left unmatched. CDR3 DNA sequence: TGTGCCAGCTCACCGCCTAGCGGGGGGATTGATGAGCAGTTCTTC. It yields the protein CASSPPSGGIDEQFF.